The rows below give T cell receptor beta chains drawn from one sample of a study of post-analysis software for immune sequencing data. TCRdb called the PCR reads again in MiXCR, with one record for every CDR3 protein. Of around 400,000 distinct CDR3 sequences in the sample, about a third were seen once. Material: blood. Source of these receptors: a girl between 10 and 17 years old with multiple sclerosis. Both conserved end residues are part of each CDR3. D genes are given only for firm matches. Size values are once, few and many counts, or a class for expanded clones, and some rows have none.

>TRBJ1-2|.|TRBV7-9|TRBD1
TGTGCCAGCAGTCACTCAGGAGGGGGCGCCTATGGCTACACCTTC
CASSHSGGGAYGYTF
>TRBJ2-7|.|TRBV5-1|.
TGCGCCAGCAGCTTGGAAAAGGGACCGTTGATAACTTCTACGAGGGAGCAGTACTTC
CASSLEKGPLITSTREQYF
>TRBJ2-3|.|TRBV12-5|TRBD2
TGTGCTAGTGGTTTGGTACTAGCGGGGGTCACAGATACGCAGTATTTT
CASGLVLAGVTDTQYF
>TRBJ1-4|.|TRBV6-1|.
TGTGCCAGCAGTGAACGGTACAGGGCAACTAATGAAAAACTGTTTTTT
CASSERYRATNEKLFF
>TRBJ1-5|few|TRBV29-1|.
TGCAGCGTTGAAGTGGGGGGGGCAGGGCAGCCCCAGCATTTT
CSVEVGGAGQPQHF
>TRBJ2-2|.|TRBV20-1|.
TGCAGTGCTAGTTATTGGGCAGCCCCTAGGACCGGGGAGCTGTTTTTT
CSASYWAAPRTGELFF
>TRBJ1-2|.|TRBV29-1|.
TGCAGCGTTGACAATAACTATGGCTACACCTTC
CSVDNNYGYTF
>TRBJ2-3|.|TRBV12-3/TRBV12-4|.
TGTGCCAGCAGTTTAGAGGGGGGGCGAGTAGATGCGGAATATTTT
CASSLEGGRVDAEYF
>TRBJ2-7|few|TRBV20-1|.
TGCAGTGCTCCCCGGGACTCCTACGAGCAGTACTTC
CSAPRDSYEQYF
>TRBJ1-2|few|TRBV7-9|TRBD1
TGTGCCAGCAGCGTGACAGGGTCGAGAGGCTACACCTTC
CASSVTGSRGYTF
>TRBJ1-2|few|TRBV9|.
TGTGCCAGCAGTTCTCACGGCGCAGGCGAAAACTATGGCTACACCTTC
CASSSHGAGENYGYTF
>TRBJ2-1|.|TRBV29-1|TRBD2
TGCAGCGTTGAGGGACTAGCGAGAAATGAGCAGTTCTTC
CSVEGLARNEQFF
>TRBJ2-1|.|TRBV11-2|.
TGTGCCAGCAGGCCGGGCGGGGCGAGGTACAATGAGCAGTTCTTC
CASRPGGARYNEQFF
>TRBJ2-7|.|TRBV2|.
TGTGCCAGCGGACCGGGGGCACCCTACTACGAGCAGTACTTC
CASGPGAPYYEQYF
>TRBJ1-1|.|TRBV30|.
TGTGCCTGGCGGGCTCACCCAGGGGACACTGAAGCTTTCTTT
CAWRAHPGDTEAFF
>TRBJ2-2|.|TRBV9|TRBD2
TGTGCCAGCAGCGCGACTAGCGGGGGGTCGTCCAACGCGGTGGGGGAGCTGTTTTTT
CASSATSGGSSNAVGELFF
>TRBJ1-1|.|TRBV7-9|.
TGTGCCAGCAGGCTGATGAACACTGAAGCTTTCTTT
CASRLMNTEAFF
>TRBJ2-7|.|TRBV7-9|.
TGTGCCAGCAGCCAACAGGACCGGCCGCCTTACGAGCAGTACTTC
CASSQQDRPPYEQYF